This entry is about one T cell receptor (beta chain). The entry originates in a study of blood T cell repertoires in COVID-19. Study details: COVID-19 samples from acute and convalescent phases originated in the United States, Italy and Spain.

Per the original data handling: Reference gene primer amplification gave nucleated cell count estimates. The repertoire was sequenced with immunoSEQ multiplex PCR; TCRdb's copy has only in-frame clones and lacks some. V and J calls and clone size follow that table, whereas D and trimming were derived from the DNA. Here the sample spans around 60,000 clones, 86% being singletons. Germline CDR1 and CDR2: MNHEY and SMNVEV (reference sequence). V dropped 3 bases and J dropped 4; count of bases not matched to a gene: 1. This CDR3 contains 14 residues. J is TRBJ2-1 and V is TRBV27; 9 positions agree with TRBD1. This TCR derives from a woman at least 80 years old with acute or convalescent COVID-19. The source material was peripheral blood. CDR3 amino acids: CASSFGTGYNEQFF. The CDR3 nucleotides read TGTGCCAGCAGTTTCGGGACAGGGTACAATGAGCAGTTCTTC.